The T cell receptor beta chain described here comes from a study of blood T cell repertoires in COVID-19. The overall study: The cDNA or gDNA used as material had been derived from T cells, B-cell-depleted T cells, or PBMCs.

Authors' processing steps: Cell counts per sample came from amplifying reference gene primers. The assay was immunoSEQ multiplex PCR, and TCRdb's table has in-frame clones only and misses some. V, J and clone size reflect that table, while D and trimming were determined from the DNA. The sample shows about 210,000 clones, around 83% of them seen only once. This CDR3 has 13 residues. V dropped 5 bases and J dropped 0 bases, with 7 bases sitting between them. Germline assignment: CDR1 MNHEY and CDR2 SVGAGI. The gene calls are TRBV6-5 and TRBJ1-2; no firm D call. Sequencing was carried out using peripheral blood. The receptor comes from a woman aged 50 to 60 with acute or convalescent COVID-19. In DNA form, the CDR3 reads TGTGCCAGCAGTATGACAACTAACTATGGCTACACCTTC. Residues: CASSMTTNYGYTF.